Each of the 11 T cell receptor beta chains below was sequenced from the same sample in a study of identical twins. TCRdb reprocessed the 5' RACE reads with MiXCR, giving one entry per CDR3 protein. The profile shows just under 650,000 distinct CDR3 sequences, under 8.5% of them singletons. This same sample was also taken into another study, of yellow fever vaccine responses in identical twins.

The sequencing input was PBMCs. These receptors originate from a woman aged 18-30 years in good health.

For this clonotype: A much larger clone differs by one base, so this may be a read error. This rearrangement joins TRBV20-1 to TRBJ2-1; 8 bases are shared with TRBD2. The CDR3 loop spans 15 amino acids. The V and J ends lost 0 bases and 4 bases, in that order; junction bases with no gene match: 5. CDR1 and CDR2 from the germline V gene are DFQATT and SNEGSKA (reference sequence). The CDR3, as DNA: TGCAGTGCTAGAGATGCTGCTAGCGGGTACAATGAGCAGTTCTTC. Residues: CSARDAASGYNEQFF.

In this sample, this clonotype turned up a few times. The V and J genes are TRBV3-1 and TRBJ1-1, with 11 positions matching TRBD1. From germline, CDR1 is LGHDT and CDR2 YNNKEL (reference sequence). Losses at the gene ends were 9 bases for V and 4 bases for J; bases not matched to a gene: 7. The CDR3 contains 14 residues. Here the CDR3 DNA reads TGTGCCAGTAGTGGACAGGGGGCGCCCACTGAAGCTTTCTTT. Protein sequence: CASSGQGAPTEAFF.

A few counts support this clonotype. V usage is TRBV6-6 and J usage is TRBJ1-1; D gene ambiguous. CDR1 is MNHNY and CDR2 is SVGAGI in the germline V gene (reference sequence). The length of the CDR3 is 12 residues. With 6 bases removed from V and 6 bases from J, the gap between germline ends came to 11 bases. CDR3 region: CASSVTRAEAFF. CDR3 sequence (DNA): TGTGCCAGCAGCGTAACCCGAGCTGAAGCTTTCTTT.

This clonotype was picked up a small number of times. This sequence joins TRBV27 and TRBJ2-7, with D uncertain. Germline-derived CDR1 and CDR2 are MNHEY and SMNVEV (reference sequence). CDR3 length: 13 residues. The V end lost 2 bases, the J end lost 3 bases, and 8 bases lay between the germline ends. CDR3 sequence: CASSLGFLYEQYF. CDR3 in DNA: TGTGCCAGCAGTTTAGGTTTTCTCTACGAGCAGTACTTC.

The CDR3 here is CASSMGQGSYGYTF. The CDR3 bases are TGCGCCAGCAGCATGGGACAGGGGAGCTATGGCTACACCTTC. The chain has TRBV5-1 and TRBJ1-2; 10 bases map to TRBD1. Germline CDR1 SGHRS, CDR2 YFSETQ. Trimming removed 4 bases from V and 4 bases from J; junction bases left unmatched: 4. This CDR3 region has 14 residues.

CDR3 nucleotide sequence: TGCAGTGCTAGTACGGGGAGTCAAGAGACCCAGTACTTC. This codes for CSASTGSQETQYF. This chain uses TRBV20-1 with TRBJ2-5, with D possibly TRBD2 on 5 matching bases. This CDR3 is built from 13 residues. Germline CDR1 DFQATT, CDR2 SNEGSKA (reference sequence). Trimming removed 3 bases at V and 2 bases at J, with 10 bases between.

The V and J genes are TRBV12-5 and TRBJ2-3; D remains unclear. The CDR3 has 14 residues. CDR1 and CDR2 (germline): LGHNT, FRNRAP. V was cut by 2 bases and J by 13 bases, with 19 bases left in between. The CDR3 DNA is TGTGCTAGTGGTTTGCCGCGTCCCCCCGAGCCTAAGTATTTT. Encoded protein: CASGLPRPPEPKYF.

The sample holds many counts of this clonotype. The V and J genes are TRBV5-1 and TRBJ2-2; D possibly corresponds to TRBD1 (5 bases). V shed 0 bases and J shed 6 bases, with 15 bases lying between them. CDR1 is SGHRS, CDR2 YFSETQ, per germline. CDR3 length: 16 residues. CDR3 bases: TGCGCCAGCAGCTTGGCCGAAGGGGTTCAGTCCGGGGAGCTGTTTTTT. As protein: CASSLAEGVQSGELFF.

The V gene is TRBV28, the J gene TRBJ2-3; tentative D call: TRBD1 (5 bases). CDR1 is MDHEN, CDR2 SYDVKM, per germline. The CDR3 sequence is 11 residues long. V dropped 2 bases and J dropped 8 bases, with 5 bases sitting between them. Here the CDR3 DNA reads TGTGCCAGCAGTTTAGGGGCTACGCAGTATTTT. Translation gives CASSLGATQYF.

The chain employs TRBV6-1 and TRBJ1-1; 11 nucleotides align to TRBD1. Trimming removed 6 bases from V and 8 bases from J; junction bases left unmatched: 11. In germline, CDR1 is MNHNS, CDR2 SASEGT. The CDR3 loop spans 15 amino acids. CDR3 DNA: TGTGCCAGCAGACGGGACAGGGGGACACGGACCGAAGCTTTCTTT. This codes for CASRRDRGTRTEAFF.

The sample holds many counts of this clonotype. The chain joins TRBV5-1 to TRBJ2-2; TRBD2 matches 7 bases. This CDR3 spans 16 amino acids. Germline V gene lookup returns CDR1 SGHRS and CDR2 YFSETQ. V trimming: 0 bases; J trimming: 6 bases; junction bases outside the gene matches: 8. The CDR3 sequence is CASSLVPRLASGELFF. DNA for the CDR3: TGCGCCAGCAGCTTGGTGCCCCGACTAGCTTCCGGGGAGCTGTTTTTT.